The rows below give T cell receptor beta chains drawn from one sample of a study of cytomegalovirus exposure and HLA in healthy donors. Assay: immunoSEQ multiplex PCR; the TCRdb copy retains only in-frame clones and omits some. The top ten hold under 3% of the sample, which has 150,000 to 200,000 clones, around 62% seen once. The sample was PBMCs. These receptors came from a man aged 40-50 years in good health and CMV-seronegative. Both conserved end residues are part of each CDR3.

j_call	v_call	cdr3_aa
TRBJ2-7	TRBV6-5	CASSYSGGREQYF
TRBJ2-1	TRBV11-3	CASSLGGGGGYNEQFF
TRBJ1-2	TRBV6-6	CASSSGGRGYTF
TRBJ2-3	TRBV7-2	CASSLQWGLTDTQYF
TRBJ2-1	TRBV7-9	CASSPGQGAFEQFF
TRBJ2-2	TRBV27	CASTQRGGFTGELFF
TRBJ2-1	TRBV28	CASTWGGSYNEQFF
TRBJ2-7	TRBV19	CASSMPGGKGSYEQYF
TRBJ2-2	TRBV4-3	CASSQDGVMSGSRFGTGELFF
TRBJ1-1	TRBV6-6	CASSYSAGNTEAFF
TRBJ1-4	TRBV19	CASSRRDTGVTNEKLFF
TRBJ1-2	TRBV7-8	CASSPPGHFYGYTF
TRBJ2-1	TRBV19	CASSMLAPTHNEQFF
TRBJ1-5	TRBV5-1	CASSLDVEGNQPQHF
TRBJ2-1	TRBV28	CASSPLGGPSYNEQFF
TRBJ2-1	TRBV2	CASSVGRGTGNEQFF
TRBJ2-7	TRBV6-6	CASSYYDSSYEQYF
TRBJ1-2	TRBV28	CASSSFRGQMDGYTF
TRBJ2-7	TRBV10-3	CAISESMGGWDPRYEQYF
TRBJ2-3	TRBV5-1	CASSFTSGASTDTQYF
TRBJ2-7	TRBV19	CASRDILNSYEQYF
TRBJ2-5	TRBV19	CASSMLPFTGGRIQETQYF
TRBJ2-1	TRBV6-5	CASSYSRGSYNEQFF
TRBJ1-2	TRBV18	CASSLPGTGGKGYTF
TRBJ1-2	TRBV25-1	CASSEDLGTGFGYTF
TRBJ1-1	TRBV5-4	CASKGQGSLMNTEAFF
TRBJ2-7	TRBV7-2	CASSLGGQTYEQYF
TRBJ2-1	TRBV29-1	CSVEGGMSSYNEQFF
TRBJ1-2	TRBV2	CASRDGLGAVGGYTF
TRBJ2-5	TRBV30	CAWSVEKTQYF
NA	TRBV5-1	CASRGSGSSYEQYF
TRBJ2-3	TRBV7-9	CASSLGTSGRGTDTQYF
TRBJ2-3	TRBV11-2	CASSVTSGRADTQYF
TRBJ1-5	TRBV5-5	CASSAREQGFQPQHF
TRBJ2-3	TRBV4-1	CASSREGAGGADTQYF
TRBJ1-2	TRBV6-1	CASSEGVGGYGYTF
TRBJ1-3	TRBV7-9	CASSFGGGTGNTIYF
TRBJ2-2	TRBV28	CASSKTGTGGPGELFF
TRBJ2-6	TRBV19	CATTSGGAGANVLTF
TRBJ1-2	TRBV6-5	CASSLQVYYGYTF
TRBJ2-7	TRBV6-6	CASSSGTGSYEQYF
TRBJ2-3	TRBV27	CASSFQGAGRTDTQYF
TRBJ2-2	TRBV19	CASSMSLSTGELFF
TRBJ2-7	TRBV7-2	CASSQSGVNSYEQYF
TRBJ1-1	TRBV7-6	CASSLDTNTEAFF
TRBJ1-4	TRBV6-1	CASQQGNRGLFF
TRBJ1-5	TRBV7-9	CASSLDGGPNQPQHF
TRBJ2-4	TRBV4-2	CASSLPGLADIQYF
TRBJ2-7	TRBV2	CASSELRQGPVWYF
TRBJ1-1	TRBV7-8	CASSLTGGNTEAFF
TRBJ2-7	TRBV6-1	CASRHGQTSSYEQYF
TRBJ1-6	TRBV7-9	CASSLAGRVDNSPLHF
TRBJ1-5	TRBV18	CASSLGASNQPQHF
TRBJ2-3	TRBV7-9	CASIPGDTQYF
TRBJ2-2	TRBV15	CATSRDQGGTGELFF
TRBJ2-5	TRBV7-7	CASSLDREETQYF
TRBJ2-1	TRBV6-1	CASSDRLAGEYNEQFF